The present T cell receptor (beta chain) was sequenced within a study of a mutant IDH1 vaccine in newly diagnosed glioma. Across the study: The first vaccination came 4-6 weeks after radiotherapy alone, or with temozolomide cycles.

Remarks on this clone: The antigen is undetermined.

The CDR3 loop spans 15 amino acids. CDR1 is LNHNV, CDR2 YYDKDF, per germline (reference sequence). The V and J ends lost 5 bases and 6 bases, in that order; junction bases with no gene match: 10. Time point meaning: week 23, last vaccination. Doses of 300 ug of mutant IDH1 20-mer peptide were given with topical imiquimod. Clones were read by immunoSEQ multiplex PCR, and TCRdb kept only the in-frame ones, dropping some. The repertoire holds about 65,000 clones, with around 84% as singletons. Sequencing was performed on PBMCs, taken from a glioma patient whose treatment included an IDH1 peptide vaccine. J is TRBJ2-7 and V is TRBV15; 10 positions agree with TRBD2. The sequence came from a man aged 25 to 40 with glioma. The CDR3 coding sequence is TGTGCCACCAGCCCCCTTTTAAGCGGGGGGGCCGAGCAGTACTTC. Translated, it gives CATSPLLSGGAEQYF.